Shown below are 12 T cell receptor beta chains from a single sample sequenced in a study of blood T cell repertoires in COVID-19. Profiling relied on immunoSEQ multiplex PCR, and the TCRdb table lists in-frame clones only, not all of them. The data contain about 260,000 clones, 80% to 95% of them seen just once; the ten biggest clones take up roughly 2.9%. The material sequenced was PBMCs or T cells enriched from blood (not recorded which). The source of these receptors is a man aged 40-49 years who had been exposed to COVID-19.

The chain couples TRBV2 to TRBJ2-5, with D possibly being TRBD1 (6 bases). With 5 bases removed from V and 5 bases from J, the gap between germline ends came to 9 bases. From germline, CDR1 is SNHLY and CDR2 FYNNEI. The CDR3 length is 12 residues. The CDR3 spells CASSLGAETQYF. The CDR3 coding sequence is TGTGCCAGCAGTTTGGGGGCGGAGACCCAGTACTTC. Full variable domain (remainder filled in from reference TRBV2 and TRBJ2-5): EPEVTQTPSHQVTQMGQEVILRCVPISNHLYFYWYRQILGQKVEFLVSFYNNEISEKSEIFDDQFSVERPDGSNFTLKIRSTKLEDSAMYFCASSLGAETQYFGPGTRLLVL.

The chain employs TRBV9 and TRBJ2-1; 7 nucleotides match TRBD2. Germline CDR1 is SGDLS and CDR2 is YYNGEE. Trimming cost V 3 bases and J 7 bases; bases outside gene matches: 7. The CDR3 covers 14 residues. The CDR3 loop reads CASSGERGTNEQFF. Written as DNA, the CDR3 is TGTGCCAGCAGCGGCGAGCGGGGAACGAATGAGCAGTTCTTC.

In nucleotides, the CDR3 is TGTGCCAGCAGCTCAGCCGGGACAGGGGAGCAGTACTTC. Translation gives CASSSAGTGEQYF. The rearrangement joins TRBV7-3 to TRBJ2-7; 9 bases fit TRBD1. Germline-derived CDR1 and CDR2 are SGHTA and FQGTGA. Trimming removed 4 bases from V and 7 bases from J; junction bases left unmatched: 5. This CDR3 is 13 amino acids long.

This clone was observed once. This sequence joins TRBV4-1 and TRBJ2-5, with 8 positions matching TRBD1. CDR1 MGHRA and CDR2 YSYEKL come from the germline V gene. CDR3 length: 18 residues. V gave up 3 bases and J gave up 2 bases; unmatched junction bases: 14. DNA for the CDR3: TGCGCCAGCAGCCATACACAAGGACAGGGTAGTTGGCAAGAGACCCAGTACTTC. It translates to CASSHTQGQGSWQETQYF.

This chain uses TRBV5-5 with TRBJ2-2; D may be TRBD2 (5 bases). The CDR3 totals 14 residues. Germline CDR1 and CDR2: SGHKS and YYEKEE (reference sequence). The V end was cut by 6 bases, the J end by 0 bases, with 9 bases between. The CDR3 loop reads CASITGTNTGELFF. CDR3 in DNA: TGTGCCAGCATTACGGGGACGAACACCGGGGAGCTGTTTTTT.

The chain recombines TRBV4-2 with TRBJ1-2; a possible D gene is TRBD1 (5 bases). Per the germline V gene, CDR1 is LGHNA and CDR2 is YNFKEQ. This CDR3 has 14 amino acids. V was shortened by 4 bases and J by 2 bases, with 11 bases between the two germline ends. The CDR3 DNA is TGTGCCAGCAGCCTCGAACCAGGGAACTATGGCTACACCTTC. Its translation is CASSLEPGNYGYTF.

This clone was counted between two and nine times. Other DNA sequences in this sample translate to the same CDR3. CDR3 region: CATSGIAGETQYF. The CDR3 DNA reads as TGTGCCACCAGCGGTATAGCGGGAGAGACCCAGTACTTC. The chain is built from TRBV15 and TRBJ2-5; 7 bases align to TRBD2. This CDR3 spans 13 amino acids. The V segment lost 5 bases and the J segment 4 bases; nucleotides outside the gene matches: 4. Germline assignment: CDR1 LNHNV and CDR2 YYDKDF (reference sequence).

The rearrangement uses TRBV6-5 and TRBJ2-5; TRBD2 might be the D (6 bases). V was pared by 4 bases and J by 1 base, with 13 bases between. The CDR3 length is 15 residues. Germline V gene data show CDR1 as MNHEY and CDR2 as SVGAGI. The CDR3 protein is CASSSEGSPQETQYF. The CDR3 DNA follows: TGTGCCAGCAGTTCGGAGGGGTCGCCCCAAGAGACCCAGTACTTC.

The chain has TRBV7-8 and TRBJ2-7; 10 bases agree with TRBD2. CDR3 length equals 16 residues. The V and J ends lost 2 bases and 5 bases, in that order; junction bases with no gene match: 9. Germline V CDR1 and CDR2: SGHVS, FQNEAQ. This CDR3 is CASSLSLAGARNEQYF. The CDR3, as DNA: TGTGCCAGCAGCTTAAGTCTAGCGGGAGCGAGGAACGAGCAGTACTTC.

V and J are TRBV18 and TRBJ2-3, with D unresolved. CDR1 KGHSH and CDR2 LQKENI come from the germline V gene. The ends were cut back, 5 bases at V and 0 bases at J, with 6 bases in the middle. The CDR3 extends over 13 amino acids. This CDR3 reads CASSTYSTDTQYF. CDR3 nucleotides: TGTGCCAGCTCAACTTACAGCACAGATACGCAGTATTTT.

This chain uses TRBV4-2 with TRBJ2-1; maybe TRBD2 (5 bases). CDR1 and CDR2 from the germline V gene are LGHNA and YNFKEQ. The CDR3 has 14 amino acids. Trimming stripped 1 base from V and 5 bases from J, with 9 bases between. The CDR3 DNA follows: TGTGCCAGCAGCCAAGGTCGGGATCACAATGAGCAGTTCTTC. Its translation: CASSQGRDHNEQFF.

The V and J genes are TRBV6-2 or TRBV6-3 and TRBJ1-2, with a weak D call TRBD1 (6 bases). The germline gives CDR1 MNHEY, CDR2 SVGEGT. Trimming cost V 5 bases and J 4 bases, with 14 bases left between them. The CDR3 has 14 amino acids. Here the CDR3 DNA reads TGTGCCAGCAGTCGTACGACCAGGGGCTATGGCTACACCTTC. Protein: CASSRTTRGYGYTF.